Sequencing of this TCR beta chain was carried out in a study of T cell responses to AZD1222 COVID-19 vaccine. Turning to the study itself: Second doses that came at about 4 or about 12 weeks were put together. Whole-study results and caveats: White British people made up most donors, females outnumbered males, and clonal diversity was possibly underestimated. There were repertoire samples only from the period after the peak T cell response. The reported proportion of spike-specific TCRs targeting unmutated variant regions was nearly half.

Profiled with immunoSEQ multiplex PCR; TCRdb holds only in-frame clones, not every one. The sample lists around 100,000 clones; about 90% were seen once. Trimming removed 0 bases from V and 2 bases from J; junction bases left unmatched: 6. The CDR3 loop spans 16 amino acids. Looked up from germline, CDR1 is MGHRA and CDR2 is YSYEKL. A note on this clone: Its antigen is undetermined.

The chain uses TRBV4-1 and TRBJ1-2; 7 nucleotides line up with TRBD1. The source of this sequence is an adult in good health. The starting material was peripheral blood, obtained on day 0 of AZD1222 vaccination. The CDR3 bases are TGCGCCAGCAGCCAAGAGGGACCGACAGGGAACTATGGCTACACCTTC. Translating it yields CASSQEGPTGNYGYTF.